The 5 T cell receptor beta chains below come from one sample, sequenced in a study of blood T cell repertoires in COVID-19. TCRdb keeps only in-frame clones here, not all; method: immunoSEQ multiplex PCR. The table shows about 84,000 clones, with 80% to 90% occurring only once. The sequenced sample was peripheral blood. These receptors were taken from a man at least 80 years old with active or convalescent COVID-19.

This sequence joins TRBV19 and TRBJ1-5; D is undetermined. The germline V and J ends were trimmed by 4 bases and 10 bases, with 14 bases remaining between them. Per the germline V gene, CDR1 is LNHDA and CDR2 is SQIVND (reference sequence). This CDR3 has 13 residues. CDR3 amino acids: CASSTLTLPPQHF. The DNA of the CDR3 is TGTGCCAGTAGTACATTGACATTACCCCCCCAGCATTTT.

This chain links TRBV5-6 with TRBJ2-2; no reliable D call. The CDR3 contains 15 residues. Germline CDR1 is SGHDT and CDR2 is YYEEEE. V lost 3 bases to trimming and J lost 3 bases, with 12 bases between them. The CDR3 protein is CASSYRYRDTGELFF. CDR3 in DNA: TGTGCCAGCAGCTATCGGTACCGAGACACCGGGGAGCTGTTTTTT.

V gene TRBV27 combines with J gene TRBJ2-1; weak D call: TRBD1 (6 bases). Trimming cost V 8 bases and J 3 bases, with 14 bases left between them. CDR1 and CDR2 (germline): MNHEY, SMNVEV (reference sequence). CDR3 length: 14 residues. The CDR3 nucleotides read TGTGCCAGCGGAGGCAGGGGAATCTACAATGAGCAGTTCTTC. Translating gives CASGGRGIYNEQFF.

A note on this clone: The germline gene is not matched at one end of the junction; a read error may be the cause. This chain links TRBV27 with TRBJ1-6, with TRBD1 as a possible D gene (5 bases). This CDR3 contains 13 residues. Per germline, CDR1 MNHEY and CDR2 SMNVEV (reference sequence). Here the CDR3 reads CASRPHGEGPLYF. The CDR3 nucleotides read TGTGCCAGCAGACCCCACGGGGAGGGACCCCTCTACTTT.

CDR3: CASSQVCGRITDTQYF. The CDR3 DNA reads as TGTGCCAGCAGCCAAGTCTGCGGGAGGATCACAGATACGCAGTATTTT. The genes are TRBV3-1 (or the pseudogene TRBV3-2) and TRBJ2-3, with 8 bases identical to TRBD2. This CDR3 is 16 amino acids long. Unmatched junction bases numbered 5, after V lost 1 base and J lost 2 bases. Germline CDR1 reads LGHDT; CDR2 reads YNNKEL (reference sequence).